The entry below gives a single T cell receptor (beta chain) sequence along with its context. These data are taken from a study of blood T cell repertoires in COVID-19. Study-wide background: The analysed material was cDNA or gDNA that came from T cells, B-cell-depleted T cells, or PBMCs.

Germline V CDR1 and CDR2: DFQATT, SNEGSKA (reference sequence). With V trimmed by 3 bases and J by 15 bases, 15 bases remained unmatched. This CDR3 is built from 14 residues. In the original processing: Reference gene primers were amplified, and this amplification served to estimate nucleated cell counts. Here immunoSEQ multiplex PCR was the method, and the copy in TCRdb shows in-frame clones only, minus some. The V and J calls and clone size are taken from that table; D and trimming were inferred from the DNA. The repertoire consists of roughly 30,000 clones, with under 85% occurring once and the leading ten covering nearly 40%.

Sequencing was done on a sample of peripheral blood. The origin of this receptor is a man aged 65 to 85 with acute or convalescent COVID-19. The chain uses TRBV20-1 and TRBJ2-1, with TRBD2 matching over 9 bases. Here the CDR3 reads CSASGAAGGHLMFF. The DNA of the CDR3 is TGCAGTGCTAGTGGGGCGGCGGGGGGGCATTTAATGTTCTTC.